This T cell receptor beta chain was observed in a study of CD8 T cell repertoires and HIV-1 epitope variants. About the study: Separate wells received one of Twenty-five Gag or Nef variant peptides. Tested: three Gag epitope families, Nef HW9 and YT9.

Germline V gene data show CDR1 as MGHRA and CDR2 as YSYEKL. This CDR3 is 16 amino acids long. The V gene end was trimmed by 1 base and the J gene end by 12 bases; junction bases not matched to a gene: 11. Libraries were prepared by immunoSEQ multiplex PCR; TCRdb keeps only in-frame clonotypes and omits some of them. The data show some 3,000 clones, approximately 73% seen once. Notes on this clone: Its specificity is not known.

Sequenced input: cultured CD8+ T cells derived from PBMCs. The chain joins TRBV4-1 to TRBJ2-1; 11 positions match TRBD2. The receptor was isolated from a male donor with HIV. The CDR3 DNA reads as TGCGCCAGCAGCCAAGTTGTACTAGCGGGAGTCCCCTTGCAGTTCTTC. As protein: CASSQVVLAGVPLQFF.